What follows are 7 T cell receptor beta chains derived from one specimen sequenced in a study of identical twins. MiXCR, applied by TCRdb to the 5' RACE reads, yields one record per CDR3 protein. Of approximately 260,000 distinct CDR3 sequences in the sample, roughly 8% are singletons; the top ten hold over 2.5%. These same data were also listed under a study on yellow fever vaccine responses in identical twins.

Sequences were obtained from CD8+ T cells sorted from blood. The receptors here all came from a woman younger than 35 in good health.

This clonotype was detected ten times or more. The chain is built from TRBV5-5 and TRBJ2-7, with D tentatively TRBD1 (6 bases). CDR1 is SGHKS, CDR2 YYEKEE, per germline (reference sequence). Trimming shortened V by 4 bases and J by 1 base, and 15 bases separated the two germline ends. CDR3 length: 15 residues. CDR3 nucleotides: TGTGCCAGCAGCCACGACAGGTCCCTTTCCTACGAGCAGTACTTC. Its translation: CASSHDRSLSYEQYF.

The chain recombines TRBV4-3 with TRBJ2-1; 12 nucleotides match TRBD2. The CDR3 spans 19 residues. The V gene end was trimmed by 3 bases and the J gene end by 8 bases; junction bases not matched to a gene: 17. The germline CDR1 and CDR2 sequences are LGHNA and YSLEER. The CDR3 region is CASSQTTSGSTLIYDEQFF. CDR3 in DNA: TGCGCCAGCAGCCAGACGACTAGCGGGAGTACCTTGATTTACGATGAGCAGTTCTTC.

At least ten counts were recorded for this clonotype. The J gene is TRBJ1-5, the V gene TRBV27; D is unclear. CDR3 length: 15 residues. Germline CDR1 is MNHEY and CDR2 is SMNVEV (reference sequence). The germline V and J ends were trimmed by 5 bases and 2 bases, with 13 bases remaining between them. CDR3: CASSEYTFGNQPQHF. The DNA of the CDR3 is TGTGCCAGCAGTGAATACACCTTTGGCAATCAGCCCCAGCATTTT.

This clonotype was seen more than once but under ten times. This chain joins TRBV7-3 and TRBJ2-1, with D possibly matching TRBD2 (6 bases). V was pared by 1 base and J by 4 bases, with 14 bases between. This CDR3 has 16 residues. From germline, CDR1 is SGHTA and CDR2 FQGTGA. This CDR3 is CASSLIGGEKYNEQFF. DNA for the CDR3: TGTGCCAGCAGCTTAATTGGCGGGGAGAAGTACAATGAGCAGTTCTTC. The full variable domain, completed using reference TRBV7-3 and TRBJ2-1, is GAGVSQTPSNKVTEKGKYVELRCDPISGHTALYWYRQSLGQGPEFLIYFQGTGAADDSGLPNDRFFAVRPEGSVSTLKIQRTERGDSAVYLCASSLIGGEKYNEQFFGPGTRLTVL.

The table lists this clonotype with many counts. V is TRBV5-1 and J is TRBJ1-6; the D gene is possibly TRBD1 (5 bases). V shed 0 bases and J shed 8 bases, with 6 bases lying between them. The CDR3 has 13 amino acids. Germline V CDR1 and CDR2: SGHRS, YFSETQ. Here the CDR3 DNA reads TGCGCCAGCAGCTTGGGAGGGGATTCACCCCTCCACTTT. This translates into CASSLGGDSPLHF. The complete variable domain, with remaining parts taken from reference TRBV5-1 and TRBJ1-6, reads KAGVTQTPRYLIKTRGQQVTLSCSPISGHRSVSWYQQTPGQGLQFLFEYFSETQRNKGNFPGRFSGRQFSNSRSEMNVSTLELGDSALYLCASSLGGDSPLHFGNGTRLTVT.

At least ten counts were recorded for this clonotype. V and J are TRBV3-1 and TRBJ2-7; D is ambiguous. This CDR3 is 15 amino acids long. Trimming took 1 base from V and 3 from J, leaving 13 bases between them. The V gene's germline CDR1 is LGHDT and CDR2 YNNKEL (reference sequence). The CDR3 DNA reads TGTGCCAGCAGCCAAGTTTATCGACCGAACTACGAGCAGTACTTC. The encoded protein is CASSQVYRPNYEQYF.

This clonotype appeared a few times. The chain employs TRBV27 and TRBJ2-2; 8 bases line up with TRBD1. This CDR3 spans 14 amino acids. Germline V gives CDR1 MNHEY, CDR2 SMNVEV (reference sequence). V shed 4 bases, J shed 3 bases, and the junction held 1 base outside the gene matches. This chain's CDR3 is CASSWTGYTGELFF. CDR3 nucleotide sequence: TGTGCCAGCAGTTGGACAGGGTACACCGGGGAGCTGTTTTTT.